Below, 14 T cell receptor beta chains from the same sample are listed, as sequenced in a study of T-cell reconstitution after alpha-beta-depleted transplantation in children (dated by TCRdb to between 2015 and 2016). Receptors were amplified or captured by PCR. The sequencer listed for this sample is Illumina HiSeq 2500. Molecular barcoding was employed in the preparation of TCR libraries, with unique molecular identifiers being used to normalize TCRbeta repertoire quantification. TCRdb cleaned the public reads at Q25 with fastp, built clones with MiXCR and kept in-frame beta chains. Duplicate CDR3 protein sequences are folded into a single record with the most common DNA and genes. The sample records more than 450,000 distinct CDR3 sequences, roughly 18% of which are singletons. The ten most abundant clones make up 3.3% of the sample. The sequencing here drew on PBMCs from the stem cell graft donor, taken from the stem cell graft. The receptors stem from a human donor who donated a stem cell graft to a child with acute lymphoblastic leukemia.

V usage is TRBV6-4 and J usage is TRBJ2-3, with D tentatively TRBD1 (5 bases). The length of the CDR3 is 14 residues. V was pared by 4 bases and J by 4 bases, with 12 bases between. Per the germline V gene, CDR1 is MRHNA and CDR2 is SNTAGT. CDR3 protein: CASSVQGSSDTQYF. DNA of the CDR3: TGTGCCAGCAGTGTGCAGGGTTCATCAGATACGCAGTATTTT.

This clonotype has only a few counts. The V gene is TRBV5-1, the J gene TRBJ1-1, with 10 bases that match TRBD1. V lost 6 bases to trimming and J lost 5 bases; unmatched junction nucleotides: 10. The CDR3 is 15 residues long. Germline V gives CDR1 SGHRS, CDR2 YFSETQ. The CDR3 loop reads CASKRQGARETEAFF. The CDR3 nucleotides are TGCGCCAGCAAAAGACAGGGGGCGCGGGAGACTGAAGCTTTCTTT.

The chain employs TRBV12-3 or TRBV12-4 and TRBJ2-1, with TRBD2 matching 13 bases. The V gene end was trimmed by 6 bases and the J gene end by 0 bases; junction bases not matched to a gene: 8. This CDR3 is built from 18 residues. The CDR3 DNA reads TGTGCCAGCAGACATGGACTAGCGGGGGTGAGCTCCTACAATGAGCAGTTCTTC. Translated, it gives CASRHGLAGVSSYNEQFF.

This clonotype turned up a few times. The J gene is TRBJ2-1, the V gene TRBV5-1; unclear D gene. The CDR3 loop spans 15 amino acids. V was pared by 2 bases and J by 9 bases, with 18 bases between. Germline lookup yields CDR1 SGHRS and CDR2 YFSETQ. CDR3 nucleotides: TGCGCCAGCAGCTTATCCCCCGGGTTATTCAGTGAGCAGTTCTTC. Encoded protein: CASSLSPGLFSEQFF.

The V and J genes are TRBV4-1 and TRBJ2-7; no clear D. The germline CDR1 and CDR2 sequences are MGHRA and YSYEKL. The CDR3 extends over 15 amino acids. Trimming pared 4 bases from V and 1 base from J, leaving 14 bases between. As DNA, the CDR3 is TGCGCCAGCAGCCGGTTCGCTCAAGGGTCCTACGAGCAGTACTTC. This translates into CASSRFAQGSYEQYF.

The genes are TRBV29-1 and TRBJ1-4; 9 nucleotides align to TRBD1. The length of the CDR3 is 14 residues. Trimming removed 4 bases from V and 7 bases from J; junction bases left unmatched: 7. Germline lookup yields CDR1 SQVTM and CDR2 ANQGSEA. CDR3 residues: CSVVDRGRLEKLFF. The CDR3 DNA follows: TGCAGCGTTGTGGACAGGGGAAGGCTTGAAAAACTGTTTTTT. Together with reference TRBV29-1 and TRBJ1-4, the CDR3 gives the full variable domain: SAVISQKPSRDICQRGTSLTIQCQVDSQVTMMFWYRQQPGQSLTLIATANQGSEATYESGFVIDKFPISRPNLTFSTLTVSNMSPEDSSIYLCSVVDRGRLEKLFFGSGTQLSVL.

This clonotype was detected a few times. J is TRBJ2-5 and V is TRBV5-1; a possible D gene is TRBD2 (6 bases). Trimming took off 0 bases at V and 5 bases at J, with 11 bases between the two ends. CDR3 length equals 14 residues. CDR1 and CDR2 from the germline V gene are SGHRS and YFSETQ. CDR3 nucleotides: TGCGCCAGCAGCTTGGTGGCGGCGGGGGAGACCCAGTACTTC. Its protein is CASSLVAAGETQYF.

The sample holds a few counts of this clonotype. The J gene is TRBJ2-2, the V gene TRBV20-1; TRBD2 might be the D (6 bases). Trimming removed 1 base from V and 4 bases from J, with 16 bases in between. In germline, CDR1 is DFQATT, CDR2 SNEGSKA (reference sequence). The CDR3 extends over 16 amino acids. The CDR3 sequence: CSARVPGTGVTGELFF. In DNA form, the CDR3 reads TGCAGTGCTAGAGTACCGGGGACGGGGGTCACCGGGGAGCTGTTTTTT.

This chain connects TRBV29-1 to TRBJ1-2, with 10 bases that match TRBD1. CDR1 is SQVTM and CDR2 is ANQGSEA in the germline V gene. Trimming took 6 bases from V and 3 from J; bases not matched to a gene: 4. CDR3 length equals 13 residues. The CDR3 DNA is TGCAGCGTGACAGGGGGCTGGGACTATGGCTACACCTTC. This translates into CSVTGGWDYGYTF.

The genes are TRBV19 and TRBJ1-2; the D gene is possibly TRBD1 (5 bases). This CDR3 comprises 14 residues. CDR1 is LNHDA and CDR2 is SQIVND in the germline V gene (reference sequence). Trimming cost V 3 bases and J 2 bases, with 10 bases left between them. CDR3 loop: CASSMAGPNYGYTF. The CDR3 coding sequence is TGTGCCAGTAGTATGGCGGGACCCAACTATGGCTACACCTTC.

The genes are TRBV12-3 or TRBV12-4 and TRBJ2-2; perhaps TRBD1 as D (6 bases). V was cut by 6 bases and J by 8 bases, with 13 bases left in between. The CDR3 sequence is 13 residues long. The CDR3 sequence is CASRPRGMGELFF. The CDR3 bases are TGTGCCAGCAGGCCTAGGGGGATGGGGGAGCTGTTTTTT.

The chain has TRBV7-2 and TRBJ1-1; weak D call: TRBD1 (6 bases). The V gene lost 2 bases and the J gene lost 3 bases, with 10 bases spanning the gap. Germline lookup yields CDR1 SGHTA and CDR2 FQGNSA. The length of the CDR3 is 14 residues. This CDR3 is CASSLWGGYTEAFF. CDR3 DNA: TGTGCCAGCAGCTTATGGGGGGGCTACACTGAAGCTTTCTTT.

The V and J genes are TRBV4-1 and TRBJ1-1, with TRBD1 matching over 7 bases. Trimming at V came to 4 bases and at J to 4 bases, leaving 6 bases not matched to a gene. The CDR3 consists of 14 residues. CDR1 is MGHRA and CDR2 is YSYEKL in the germline V gene. CDR3 loop: CASSPSPGGTEAFF. CDR3 bases: TGCGCCAGCAGCCCCTCCCCAGGGGGCACTGAAGCTTTCTTT.

This clonotype was observed a handful of times. The V and J genes are TRBV5-1 and TRBJ2-1, with a possible D match to TRBD2 (6 bases). Per germline, CDR1 SGHRS and CDR2 YFSETQ. The CDR3 runs to 16 residues. Trimming left V 4 bases short and J 4 bases short, with 18 bases between. The CDR3, as DNA: TGCGCCAGCAGCCTAGCGACTTCCGACAGATACAATGAGCAGTTCTTC. Translating it yields CASSLATSDRYNEQFF.